This T cell receptor (beta chain) was obtained from a study of shared clonotypes between healthy human individuals. Generated by immunoSEQ multiplex PCR, the TCRdb table keeps only in-frame clones and is missing some. The data show around 550,000 clones, approximately 95% seen once. This CDR3 has 14 residues. After removal of 5 bases from V and 5 bases from J, the junction contained 7 bases not matched to a gene. The germline V gene encodes CDR1 SGHAT and CDR2 FQDESV (reference sequence). CD45RO negativity and positive selection for CCR7 defined naive CD8 cells, a population that excluded terminally differentiated effector memory CD45RA+ cells.

The V and J genes are TRBV11-1 and TRBJ2-7; TRBD1 matches at 9 bases. The specimen was naive CD8+ T cells sorted from blood. The clonotype originates from a woman aged 30 to 39 in good health. The CDR3 is CASSPRDRENEQYF. Written as DNA, the CDR3 is TGTGCCAGCAGCCCGAGGGACAGGGAGAACGAGCAGTACTTC.